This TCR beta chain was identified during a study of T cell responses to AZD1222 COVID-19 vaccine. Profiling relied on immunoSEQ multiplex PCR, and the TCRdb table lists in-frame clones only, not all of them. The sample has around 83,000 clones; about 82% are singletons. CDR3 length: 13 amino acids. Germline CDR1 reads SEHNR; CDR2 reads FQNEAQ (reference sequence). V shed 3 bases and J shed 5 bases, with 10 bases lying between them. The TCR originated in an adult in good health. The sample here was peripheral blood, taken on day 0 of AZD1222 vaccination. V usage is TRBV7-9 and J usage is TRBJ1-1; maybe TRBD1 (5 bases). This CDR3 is CASSFAGRTEAFF. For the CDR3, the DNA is TGTGCCAGCAGCTTTGCAGGGAGAACTGAAGCTTTCTTT. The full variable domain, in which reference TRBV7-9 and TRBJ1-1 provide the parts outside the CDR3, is DTGVSQNPRHKITKRGQNVTFRCDPISEHNRLYWYRQTLGQGPEFLTYFQNEAQLEKSRLLSDRFSAERPKGSFSTLEIQRTEQGDSAMYLCASSFAGRTEAFFGQGTRLTVV.